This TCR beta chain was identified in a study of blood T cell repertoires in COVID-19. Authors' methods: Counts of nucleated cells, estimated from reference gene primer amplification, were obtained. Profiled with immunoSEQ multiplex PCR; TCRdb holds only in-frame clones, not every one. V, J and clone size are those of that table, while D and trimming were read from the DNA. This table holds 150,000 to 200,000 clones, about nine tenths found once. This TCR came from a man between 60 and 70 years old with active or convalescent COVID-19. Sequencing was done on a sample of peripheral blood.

CDR3 amino acids: CASRTGTSSNEQFF. The CDR3 DNA reads as TGTGCCAGCAGGACCGGGACTAGCTCGAATGAGCAGTTCTTC. The rearrangement uses TRBV28 and TRBJ2-1; the match to TRBD2 covers 9 bases. V shed 6 bases, J shed 7 bases, and the junction held 7 bases outside the gene matches. The CDR3 covers 14 residues. CDR1 and CDR2 from the germline V gene are MDHEN and SYDVKM.